The rows below give T cell receptor beta chains drawn from one sample of a study of T-cell memory formation after mild COVID-19. From the 5' RACE reads, TCRdb called clonotypes with MiXCR, one entry per CDR3 protein. The sample has 450,000 to 650,000 distinct CDR3 sequences, around 21% seen once. Source material: PBMCs or a T cell subset sorted from them (not recorded which). The origin of the receptors is an adult woman who had mild COVID-19 (a few samples of this study predate the infection). Cell type and time point are not known. CDR3s include the opening cysteine and the closing phenylalanine or tryptophan. Fields, in order: clone size, J gene, D gene, V gene, CDR3 DNA, CDR3 protein. The D gene is left open where the match is weak. Clone size is shown for a subset of rows, as once, few, many or a class of expanded clone.

clone_size: few
j_call: TRBJ2-7
d_call: TRBD2
v_call: TRBV11-3
cdr3_nt: TGTGCCAGCAGCTTAGGGTTTAGCGGGGACTACGAGCAGTACTTC
cdr3_aa: CASSLGFSGDYEQYF

clone_size: .
j_call: TRBJ2-1
d_call: TRBD1
v_call: TRBV12-3/TRBV12-4
cdr3_nt: TGTGCCAGCAGCCCTCAACCGGGACAGGGCCACAATGAGCAGTTCTTC
cdr3_aa: CASSPQPGQGHNEQFF

clone_size: .
j_call: TRBJ2-5
d_call: TRBD2
v_call: TRBV10-3
cdr3_nt: TGTGCCATCAGGATGGGACTACCGGGGGAGACCCAGTACTTC
cdr3_aa: CAIRMGLPGETQYF

clone_size: few
j_call: TRBJ2-7
d_call: TRBD2
v_call: TRBV5-1
cdr3_nt: TGCGCCAGCAGCTTGACCAGCGGGGGAAAGACCGACGAGCAGTACTTC
cdr3_aa: CASSLTSGGKTDEQYF

clone_size: .
j_call: TRBJ2-5
d_call: TRBD2
v_call: TRBV11-3
cdr3_nt: TGTGCCAGCAGCTTAGATCCCACCCTTGGGACTAGCGTGATCTACCAAGAGACCCAGTACTTC
cdr3_aa: CASSLDPTLGTSVIYQETQYF

clone_size: .
j_call: TRBJ2-7
d_call: .
v_call: TRBV21-1
cdr3_nt: TGTGCCAGCACCAAAATAGCAATCGGGCAGTACTTC
cdr3_aa: CASTKIAIGQYF

clone_size: many
j_call: TRBJ2-2
d_call: .
v_call: TRBV19
cdr3_nt: TGTGCCAGTAGTATCAGTGCCGGGGAGCTGTTTTTT
cdr3_aa: CASSISAGELFF

clone_size: few
j_call: TRBJ2-6
d_call: .
v_call: TRBV12-3/TRBV12-4
cdr3_nt: TGTGCCAGCAGTTTACTGGTTAGCTCTGGGGCCAACGTCCTGACTTTC
cdr3_aa: CASSLLVSSGANVLTF

clone_size: .
j_call: TRBJ2-2
d_call: .
v_call: TRBV5-1
cdr3_nt: TGCGCCAGCAGCTTGAACCCCCAAGGGGAGCTGTTTTTT
cdr3_aa: CASSLNPQGELFF

clone_size: many
j_call: TRBJ2-4
d_call: TRBD2
v_call: TRBV12-3/TRBV12-4
cdr3_nt: TGTGCCAGCATGCGCGGACTAGCGGCCACGGACATTCAGTACTTC
cdr3_aa: CASMRGLAATDIQYF

clone_size: .
j_call: TRBJ1-6
d_call: .
v_call: TRBV19
cdr3_nt: TGTGCCAGTAGTACCGTCATCGATAATTCACCCCTCCACTTT
cdr3_aa: CASSTVIDNSPLHF

clone_size: .
j_call: TRBJ2-4
d_call: TRBD1
v_call: TRBV7-9
cdr3_nt: TGTGCCAGCCGACAGGGCGGCAAAAACATTCAGTACTTC
cdr3_aa: CASRQGGKNIQYF

clone_size: .
j_call: TRBJ2-7
d_call: .
v_call: TRBV7-9
cdr3_nt: TGTGCCAGCAGCTTAGAAACCCATTACGAGCAGTACTTC
cdr3_aa: CASSLETHYEQYF

clone_size: few
j_call: TRBJ1-3
d_call: TRBD1
v_call: TRBV20-1
cdr3_nt: TGCAGTGCTAGAGAATGGACAGGACAGTTCTCTGGAAACACCATATATTTT
cdr3_aa: CSAREWTGQFSGNTIYF

clone_size: .
j_call: TRBJ2-1
d_call: TRBD2
v_call: TRBV6-5
cdr3_nt: TGTGCCAGCAGTTTTATGGCGGGAGTAGGGAATGAGCAGTTCTTC
cdr3_aa: CASSFMAGVGNEQFF

clone_size: few
j_call: TRBJ1-1
d_call: .
v_call: TRBV7-2
cdr3_nt: TGTGCCAGCAGCTTACTGGTGAACACTGAAGCTTTCTTT
cdr3_aa: CASSLLVNTEAFF

clone_size: .
j_call: TRBJ2-5
d_call: .
v_call: TRBV7-7
cdr3_nt: TGTGCCAGCAGCCTTTCCGGGACGGGAGAGACCCAGTACTTC
cdr3_aa: CASSLSGTGETQYF

clone_size: .
j_call: TRBJ1-1
d_call: TRBD1
v_call: TRBV28
cdr3_nt: TGTGCCAGCAGTTTACTCACAGGGGGCACTGAAGCTTTCTTT
cdr3_aa: CASSLLTGGTEAFF

clone_size: few
j_call: TRBJ1-4
d_call: TRBD1
v_call: TRBV7-2
cdr3_nt: TGTGCCAGCAGCTTAAGGGCGACAGGGCATAATGAAAAACTGTTTTTT
cdr3_aa: CASSLRATGHNEKLFF

clone_size: .
j_call: TRBJ1-2
d_call: .
v_call: TRBV27
cdr3_nt: TGTGCCAGCAGTTTACAGGGAGGGTACGGGGGCTACACCTTC
cdr3_aa: CASSLQGGYGGYTF

clone_size: few
j_call: TRBJ2-1
d_call: .
v_call: TRBV24-1
cdr3_nt: TGTGCCACCAGTGATGCCCCGTTAGCGGAGTACAATGAGCAGTTCTTC
cdr3_aa: CATSDAPLAEYNEQFF

clone_size: few
j_call: TRBJ2-1
d_call: TRBD1
v_call: TRBV5-5
cdr3_nt: TGTGCCAGCAGCATTGGACAGGGACAGTCCTACAATGAGCAGTTCTTC
cdr3_aa: CASSIGQGQSYNEQFF

clone_size: .
j_call: TRBJ1-1
d_call: .
v_call: TRBV6-2/TRBV6-3
cdr3_nt: TGTGCCAGCAGTTACAGTGAACATCGGACTGAAGCTTTCTTT
cdr3_aa: CASSYSEHRTEAFF

clone_size: .
j_call: TRBJ1-1
d_call: .
v_call: TRBV20-1
cdr3_nt: TGCAGTGCTAGCCCCGACAGGTTTTCGGGCAGTGAAGCTTTCTTT
cdr3_aa: CSASPDRFSGSEAFF

clone_size: .
j_call: TRBJ2-5
d_call: .
v_call: TRBV4-1
cdr3_nt: TGCGCCAGCAGCCAATTCTCGAGGGAGACCCAGTACTTC
cdr3_aa: CASSQFSRETQYF

clone_size: few
j_call: TRBJ1-1
d_call: .
v_call: TRBV3-1
cdr3_nt: TGTGCCAGCAGCCCAACGGGCAGGATGAACACTGAAGCTTTCTTT
cdr3_aa: CASSPTGRMNTEAFF